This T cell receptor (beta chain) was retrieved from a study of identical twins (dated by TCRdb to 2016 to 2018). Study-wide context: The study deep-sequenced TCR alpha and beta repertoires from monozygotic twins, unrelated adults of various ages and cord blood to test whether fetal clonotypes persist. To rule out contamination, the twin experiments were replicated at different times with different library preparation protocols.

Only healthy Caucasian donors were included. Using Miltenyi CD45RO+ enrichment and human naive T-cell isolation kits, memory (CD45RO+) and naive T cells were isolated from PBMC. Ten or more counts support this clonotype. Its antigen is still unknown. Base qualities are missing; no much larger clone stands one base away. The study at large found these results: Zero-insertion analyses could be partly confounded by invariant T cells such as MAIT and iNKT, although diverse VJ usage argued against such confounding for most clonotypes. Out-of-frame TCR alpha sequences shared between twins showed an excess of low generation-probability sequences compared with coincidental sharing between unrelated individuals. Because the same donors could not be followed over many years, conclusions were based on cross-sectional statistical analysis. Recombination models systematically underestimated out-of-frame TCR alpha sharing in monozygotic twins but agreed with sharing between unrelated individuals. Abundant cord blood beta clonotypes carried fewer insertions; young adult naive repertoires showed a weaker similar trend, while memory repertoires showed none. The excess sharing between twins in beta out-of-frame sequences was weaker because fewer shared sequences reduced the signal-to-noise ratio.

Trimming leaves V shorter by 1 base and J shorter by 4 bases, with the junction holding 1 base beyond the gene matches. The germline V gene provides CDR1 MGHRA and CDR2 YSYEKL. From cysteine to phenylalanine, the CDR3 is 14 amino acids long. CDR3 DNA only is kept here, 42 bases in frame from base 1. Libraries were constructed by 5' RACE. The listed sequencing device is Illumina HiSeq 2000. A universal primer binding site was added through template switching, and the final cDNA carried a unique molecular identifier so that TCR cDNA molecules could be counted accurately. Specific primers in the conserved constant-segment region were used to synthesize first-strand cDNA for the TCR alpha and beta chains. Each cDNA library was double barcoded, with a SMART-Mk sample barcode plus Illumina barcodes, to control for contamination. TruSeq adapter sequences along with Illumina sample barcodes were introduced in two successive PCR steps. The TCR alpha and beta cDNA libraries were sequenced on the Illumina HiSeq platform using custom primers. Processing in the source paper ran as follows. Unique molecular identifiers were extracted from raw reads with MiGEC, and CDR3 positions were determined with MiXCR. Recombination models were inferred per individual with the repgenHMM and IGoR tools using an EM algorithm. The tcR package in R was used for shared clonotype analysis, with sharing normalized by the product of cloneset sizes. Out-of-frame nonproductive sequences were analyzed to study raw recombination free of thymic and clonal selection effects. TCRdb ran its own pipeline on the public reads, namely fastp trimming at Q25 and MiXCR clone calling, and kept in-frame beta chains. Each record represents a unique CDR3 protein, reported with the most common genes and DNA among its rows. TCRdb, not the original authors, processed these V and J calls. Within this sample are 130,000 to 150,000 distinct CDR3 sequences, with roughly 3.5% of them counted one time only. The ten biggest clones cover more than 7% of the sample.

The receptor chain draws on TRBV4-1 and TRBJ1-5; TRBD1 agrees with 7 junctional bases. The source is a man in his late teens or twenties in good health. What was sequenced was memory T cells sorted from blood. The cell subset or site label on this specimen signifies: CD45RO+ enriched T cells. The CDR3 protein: CASSQGDRNQPQHF. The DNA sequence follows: TGCGCCAGCAGCCAAGGGGACAGAAATCAGCCCCAGCATTTT.